Here is one T cell receptor beta chain with its context. The data were obtained in a study of blood T cell repertoires in COVID-19. Germline-derived CDR1 and CDR2 are ENHRY and SYGVKD. V shed 8 bases and J 0 bases; nucleotides not matched to a gene: 8. The CDR3 consists of 15 residues. In the original workflow: Estimates of nucleated cell counts were drawn from the amplification of reference gene primers. Measured with immunoSEQ multiplex PCR; TCRdb has only the in-frame clones, and not every one. That table is the source of V, J and clone size, and D and trimming were worked out from the DNA. The repertoire holds 350,000 to 500,000 clones, around 90% seen once, with less than 0.95% in the top ten.

Specimen: peripheral blood. The J gene is TRBJ2-7, the V gene TRBV10-3, with TRBD2 matching over 9 bases. The sequence derives from a man aged 18 to 30 with COVID-19, enrolled during active disease. The CDR3 DNA reads as TGTGCCATCCGGGCTAGCGGGGACAGCTCCTACGAGCAGTACTTC. Translated, it gives CAIRASGDSSYEQYF.